Included here is one TCR beta chain sequence, with context. This CDR3 spans 16 amino acids. Germline CDR1 reads MNHEY; CDR2 reads SMNVEV (reference sequence). Trimming cost V 8 bases and J 4 bases; bases outside gene matches: 8. These data are taken from a study of blood T cell repertoires in COVID-19. Turning to the study itself: Samples of COVID-19 (acute and convalescent) were obtained from the United States, Italy and Spain.

Original data processing: Amplification with reference gene primers provided the estimates of nucleated cell counts. Generated by immunoSEQ multiplex PCR, the TCRdb table keeps only in-frame clones and is missing some. D and trimming come from the DNA, and the V and J calls and clone size come from that table. The top ten clones hold about 2.5% of a sample with about 390,000 clones, about 87% of them seen once. Seattle patients were enrolled during active infection and followed longitudinally. The sample was peripheral blood. This TCR was recovered from a woman aged 55-69 years with COVID-19, enrolled during active disease. The chain uses TRBV27 and TRBJ1-6; TRBD1 aligns across 10 bases. CDR3: CASGTRDRGYNSPLHF. In DNA form, the CDR3 reads TGTGCCAGCGGAACCCGGGACAGGGGTTATAATTCACCCCTCCACTTT.